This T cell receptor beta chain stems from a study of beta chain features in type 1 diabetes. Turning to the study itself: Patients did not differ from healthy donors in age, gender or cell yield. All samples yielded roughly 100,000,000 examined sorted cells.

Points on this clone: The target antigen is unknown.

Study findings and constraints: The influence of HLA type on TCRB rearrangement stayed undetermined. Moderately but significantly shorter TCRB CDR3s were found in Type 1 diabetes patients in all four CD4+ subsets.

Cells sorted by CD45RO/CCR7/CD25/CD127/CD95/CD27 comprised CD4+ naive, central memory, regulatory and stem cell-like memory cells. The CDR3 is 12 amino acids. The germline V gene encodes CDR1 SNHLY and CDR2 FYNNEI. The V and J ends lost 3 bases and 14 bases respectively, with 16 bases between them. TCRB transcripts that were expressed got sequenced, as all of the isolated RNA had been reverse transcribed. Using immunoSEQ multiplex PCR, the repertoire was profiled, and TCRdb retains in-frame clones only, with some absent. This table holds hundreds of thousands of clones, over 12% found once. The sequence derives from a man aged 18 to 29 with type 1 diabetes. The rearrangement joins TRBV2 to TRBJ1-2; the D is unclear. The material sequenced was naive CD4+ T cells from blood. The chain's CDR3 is CASSDDVSWKTF. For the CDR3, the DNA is TGTGCCAGCAGTGATGACGTGTCCTGGAAAACCTTC.